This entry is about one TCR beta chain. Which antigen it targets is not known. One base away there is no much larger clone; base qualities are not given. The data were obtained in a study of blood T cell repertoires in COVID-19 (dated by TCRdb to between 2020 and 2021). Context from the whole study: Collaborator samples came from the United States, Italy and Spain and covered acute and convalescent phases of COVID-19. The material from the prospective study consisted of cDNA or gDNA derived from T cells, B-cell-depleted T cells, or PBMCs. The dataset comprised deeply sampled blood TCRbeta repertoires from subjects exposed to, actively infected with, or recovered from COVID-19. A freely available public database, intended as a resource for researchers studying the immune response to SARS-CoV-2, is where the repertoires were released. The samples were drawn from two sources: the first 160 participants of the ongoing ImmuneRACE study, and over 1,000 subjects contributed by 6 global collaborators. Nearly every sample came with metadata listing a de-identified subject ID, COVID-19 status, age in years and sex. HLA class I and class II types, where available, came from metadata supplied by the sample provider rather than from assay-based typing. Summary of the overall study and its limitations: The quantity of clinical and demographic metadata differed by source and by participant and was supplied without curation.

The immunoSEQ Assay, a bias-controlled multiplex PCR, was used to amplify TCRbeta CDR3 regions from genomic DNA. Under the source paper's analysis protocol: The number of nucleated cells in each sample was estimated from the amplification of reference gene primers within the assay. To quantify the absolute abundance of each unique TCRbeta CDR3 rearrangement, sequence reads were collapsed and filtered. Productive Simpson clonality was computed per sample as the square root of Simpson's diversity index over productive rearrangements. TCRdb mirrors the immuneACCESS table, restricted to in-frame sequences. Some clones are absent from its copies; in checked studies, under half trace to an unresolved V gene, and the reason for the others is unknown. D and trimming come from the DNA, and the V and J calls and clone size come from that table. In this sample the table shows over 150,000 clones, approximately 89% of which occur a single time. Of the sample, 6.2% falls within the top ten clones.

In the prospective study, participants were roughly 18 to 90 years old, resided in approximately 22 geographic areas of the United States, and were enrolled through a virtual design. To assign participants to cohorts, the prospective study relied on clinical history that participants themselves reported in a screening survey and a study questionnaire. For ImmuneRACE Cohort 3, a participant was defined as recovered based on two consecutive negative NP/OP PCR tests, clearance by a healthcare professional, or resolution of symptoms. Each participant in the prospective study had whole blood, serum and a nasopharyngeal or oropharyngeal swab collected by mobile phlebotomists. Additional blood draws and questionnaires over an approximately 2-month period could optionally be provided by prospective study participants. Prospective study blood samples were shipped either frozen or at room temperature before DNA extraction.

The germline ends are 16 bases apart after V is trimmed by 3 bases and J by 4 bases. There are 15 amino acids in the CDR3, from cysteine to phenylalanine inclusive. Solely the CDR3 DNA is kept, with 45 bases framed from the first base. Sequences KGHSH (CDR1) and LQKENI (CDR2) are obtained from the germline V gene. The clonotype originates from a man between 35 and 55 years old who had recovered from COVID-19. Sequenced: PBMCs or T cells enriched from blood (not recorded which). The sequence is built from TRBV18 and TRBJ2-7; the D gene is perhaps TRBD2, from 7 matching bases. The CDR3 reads CASSPGGGSMYEQYF. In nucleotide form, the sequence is TGTGCCAGCTCACCGGGGGGCGGGAGTATGTACGAGCAGTACTTC.